Described below is a single TCR beta chain sequence and its context. Its antigen is unknown. These data are taken from a study of T cells after yellow fever vaccination. Overall study context: Fractions containing few cells were prepared with SMART-Seq v4 Ultra Low Input. General study points: Of the clonotypes, a small share occurred in both CD4 and CD8 compartments. Peak timing came faster in the weaker secondary response, day 5 versus 15.

Germline V gene sequence: CDR1 MNHEY, CDR2 SVGEGT. The CDR3 consists of 17 residues. After removal of 0 bases from V and 1 base from J, the junction contained 3 bases not matched to a gene. The study made its TCR cDNA through 5'RACE template switching. That step introduced a universal primer site along with UMIs. TCRdb re-derived calls from the 5' RACE reads in MiXCR, one entry per CDR3 protein. The sample includes hundreds of thousands of distinct CDR3 sequences, about 13% seen only once; the top ten take about 14%. The sample here was PBMCs, taken on the day of the yellow fever booster vaccination. The receptor comes from a man aged 25-45 years who received the YFV17D yellow fever vaccine. The J gene is TRBJ2-2, the V gene TRBV6-2 or TRBV6-3; 9 nucleotides match TRBD1. The DNA of the CDR3 is TGTGCCAGCAGTTACTCGATGGGACAGGGGAACACCGGGGAGCTGTTTTTT. This codes for CASSYSMGQGNTGELFF.